These 26 T cell receptor beta chains came from one sample sequenced in a study of blood T cell repertoires in COVID-19. TCRdb's copy holds only in-frame clones and misses some; the assay was immunoSEQ multiplex PCR. The sample contains 150,000 to 180,000 clones, approximately 85% of which appear only once. Material for sequencing was peripheral blood. These receptors were taken from a man in his 60s with COVID-19, enrolled during active disease.

J is TRBJ2-1 and V is TRBV18, with D uncertain. Germline V gene lookup returns CDR1 KGHSH and CDR2 LQKENI. Trimming left V 3 bases short and J 9 bases short, with 12 bases between. The CDR3 is made up of 13 amino acids. Here the CDR3 reads CASSPARSGEQFF. The CDR3 DNA reads TGTGCCAGCTCACCGGCTAGATCGGGTGAGCAGTTCTTC.

The chain employs TRBV13 and TRBJ1-2; D is undetermined. V lost 0 bases, J lost 4 bases, and 12 bases lay in between. This CDR3 is 15 amino acids long. Germline loops: CDR1 PRHDT, CDR2 FYEKMQ (reference sequence). CDR3 DNA: TGTGCCAGCAGCTTAGGCGGCGGGGTCGGCTATGGCTACACCTTC. Its protein is CASSLGGGVGYGYTF.

This chain connects TRBV19 to TRBJ2-1; 7 bases are shared with TRBD2. Unmatched junction bases numbered 10, after V lost 7 bases and J lost 7 bases. This CDR3 is 14 amino acids long. Per the germline V gene, CDR1 is LNHDA and CDR2 is SQIVND (reference sequence). CDR3 coding DNA: TGTGCCAGTACCGGCGGGAGTGGTTTTAATGAGCAGTTCTTC. Translation gives CASTGGSGFNEQFF. The full variable domain, its missing parts supplied by reference TRBV19 and TRBJ2-1, is DGGITQSPKYLFRKEGQNVTLSCEQNLNHDAMYWYRQDPGQGLRLIYYSQIVNDFQKGDIAEGYSVSREKKESFPLTVTSAQKNPTAFYLCASTGGSGFNEQFFGPGTRLTVL.

The gene calls are TRBV7-2 and TRBJ2-7, with TRBD1 identical over 7 bases. This CDR3 is built from 13 residues. The junction had 3 bases not matched to a gene; V was cut back by 5 bases and J by 2 bases. Germline assignment: CDR1 SGHTA and CDR2 FQGNSA. The CDR3 bases are TGTGCCAGCAGCACCGGGACAGCCTACGAGCAGTACTTC. It yields the protein CASSTGTAYEQYF.

The chain carries TRBV6-5 and TRBJ1-2; TRBD1 is a possible D gene (6 bases). The V end was cut by 7 bases, the J end by 4 bases, with 13 bases between. The CDR3 has 13 amino acids. Germline V gene sequence: CDR1 MNHEY, CDR2 SVGAGI. The CDR3 region has the DNA TGTGCCAGCATCTCCGGGACACCCTATGGCTACACCTTC. Translation: CASISGTPYGYTF.

V usage is TRBV7-8 and J usage is TRBJ2-5; no clear D. Germline V gene data show CDR1 as SGHVS and CDR2 as FQNEAQ. Trimming removed 1 base from V and 5 bases from J, with 11 bases in between. This CDR3 is 14 amino acids long. CDR3 sequence reads: CASSLEASRETQYF. DNA for the CDR3: TGTGCCAGCAGCTTAGAGGCTAGTCGGGAGACCCAGTACTTC.

The CDR3 coding sequence is TGTGCCAGCAGTTACTCGACAGCTTCCTACGAGCAGTACTTC. Its protein is CASSYSTASYEQYF. The V and J genes are TRBV6-5 and TRBJ2-7; TRBD1 might be the D (5 bases). The CDR3 is 14 residues long. Trimming took off 0 bases at V and 1 base at J, with 7 bases between the two ends. Germline V CDR1 and CDR2: MNHEY, SVGAGI.

The V gene is TRBV6-5, the J gene TRBJ2-5, with 8 nucleotides matching TRBD1. The germline CDR1 and CDR2 sequences are MNHEY and SVGAGI. V lost 6 bases, J lost 2 bases, and 8 bases stayed unmatched. This CDR3 is built from 15 residues. The DNA for the CDR3 is TGTGCCAGCAGCCGGGACAGGTCGGAACAAGAGACCCAGTACTTC. Amino acids: CASSRDRSEQETQYF.

The chain joins TRBV4-3 to TRBJ1-4; possible D gene TRBD1, 5 bases. There are 14 residues in the CDR3. In germline, CDR1 is LGHNA, CDR2 YSLEER. The V and J ends lost 3 bases and 5 bases respectively, with 10 bases between them. The CDR3 here is CASSHQGLNEKLFF. The CDR3 DNA reads TGCGCCAGCAGCCACCAGGGACTAAATGAAAAACTGTTTTTT.

The chain joins TRBV19 to TRBJ1-5; TRBD1 might be the D (5 bases). The V end was cut by 6 bases, the J end by 6 bases, with 15 bases between. This CDR3 is 14 amino acids long. From germline, CDR1 is LNHDA and CDR2 SQIVND (reference sequence). As DNA, the CDR3 is TGTGCCAGTAGAGGGCAGGGTCAAGTTCAGCCCCAGCATTTT. This sequence encodes CASRGQGQVQPQHF.

This chain connects TRBV19 to TRBJ1-2; no clear D. The V end lost 0 bases, the J end lost 0 bases, and 11 bases lay between the germline ends. This CDR3 is 16 amino acids long. The V gene's germline CDR1 is LNHDA and CDR2 SQIVND (reference sequence). In DNA, the CDR3 is TGTGCCAGTAGTATAGAACCGGGAAGACCTAACTATGGCTACACCTTC. It codes for CASSIEPGRPNYGYTF.

The V gene is TRBV29-1, the J gene TRBJ2-7; 7 bases fit TRBD1. V lost 7 bases to trimming and J lost 2 bases; unmatched junction nucleotides: 5. Germline CDR1 is SQVTM and CDR2 is ANQGSEA. The CDR3 runs to 12 residues. This CDR3 is CSGRDSTYEQYF. CDR3 DNA sequence: TGCAGCGGCCGGGACAGCACCTACGAGCAGTACTTC.

Only one count was recorded for this clone. The chain is built from TRBV5-1 and TRBJ2-3; 10 bases line up with TRBD1. V dropped 6 bases and J dropped 6; count of bases not matched to a gene: 10. The CDR3 contains 15 residues. Germline V gives CDR1 SGHRS, CDR2 YFSETQ. The CDR3 DNA reads as TGCGCCAGCAAAACCGGGACAGGGGTTTTGGATACGCAGTATTTT. It yields the protein CASKTGTGVLDTQYF.

The chain employs TRBV28 and TRBJ1-5; no clear D. The germline V gene has CDR1 MDHEN and CDR2 SYDVKM. The V end was cut by 7 bases, the J end by 6 bases, with 19 bases between. The CDR3 has 15 amino acids. The CDR3 region is CASKPRGGYRQPQHF. DNA for the CDR3: TGTGCCAGCAAGCCTCGGGGAGGGTACCGTCAGCCCCAGCATTTT.

This clone was seen once. The junction differs from germline at one of its ends, possibly a read error. Distinct nucleotide sequences in the sample also encode this CDR3. J is TRBJ1-2 and V is TRBV7-2; 9 positions agree with TRBD1. Germline CDR1 is SGHTA and CDR2 is FQGNSA. The CDR3 totals 15 residues. The CDR3 DNA reads TGCGCCAGCAGCCTCACCGGGACAGGGCTAGAAAGCTACACCTTC. Residues: CASSLTGTGLESYTF. The variable domain in full, with the rest retrieved from reference TRBV7-2 and TRBJ1-2, is GAGVSQSPSNKVTEKGKDVELRCDPISGHTALYWYRQSLGQGLEFLIYFQGNSAPDKSGLPSDRFSAERTGGSVSTLTIQRTQQEDSAVYLCASSLTGTGLESYTFGSGTRLTVV.

The V call is TRBV3-1 (or the pseudogene TRBV3-2), the J call TRBJ1-5, with 9 nucleotides matching TRBD1. Germline-derived CDR1 and CDR2 are LGHDT and YNNKEL (reference sequence). V gave up 3 bases and J gave up 0 bases; unmatched junction bases: 15. The CDR3 loop spans 20 amino acids. The CDR3 DNA is TGTGCCAGCAGCCACCCACCAACAGGGGGCGGGCTTTATAGCAATCAGCCCCAGCATTTT. This gives the protein CASSHPPTGGGLYSNQPQHF.

The J gene is TRBJ1-3, the V gene TRBV30; D uncertain. Germline loops: CDR1 GTSNPN, CDR2 SVGIG (reference sequence). The CDR3 is made up of 12 amino acids. V was trimmed by 3 bases and J by 13 bases, leaving 16 bases between them. In DNA form, the CDR3 reads TGTGCCTGGAGGATGGCCTCCTCTGTGATATATTTT. Translation: CAWRMASSVIYF. The full variable domain, its missing parts supplied by reference TRBV30 and TRBJ1-3, is SQTIHQWPATLVQPVGSPLSLECTVEGTSNPNLYWYRQAAGRGLQLLFYSVGIGQISSEVPQNLSASRPQDRQFILSSKKLLLSDSGFYLCAWRMASSVIYFGEGSWLTVV.

The V gene is TRBV28, the J gene TRBJ1-6; 9 bases are shared with TRBD1. The CDR3 has 14 amino acids. The ends lost 6 bases at V and 13 bases at J; junction bases unmatched: 10. In germline, CDR1 is MDHEN, CDR2 SYDVKM. The CDR3 DNA is TGTGCCAGCAGCGTGCTAAAGGGGACAGGGCCCCTCCACTTT. Translation: CASSVLKGTGPLHF.

The V and J genes are TRBV14 and TRBJ2-7, with 9 bases matching TRBD1. Germline CDR1 reads SGHDN; CDR2 reads FVKESK. CDR3 length: 15 residues. V lost 3 bases, J lost 4 bases, and 7 bases stayed unmatched. CDR3 in DNA: TGTGCCAGCAGCCATGGACAGGGGTTACTTTACGAGCAGTACTTC. As protein: CASSHGQGLLYEQYF.

This chain uses TRBV5-1 with TRBJ2-1, with TRBD2 matching 13 bases. J lost 5 bases, V lost 4 bases, and 6 bases had no gene match. This CDR3 has 16 amino acids. Looked up from germline, CDR1 is SGHRS and CDR2 is YFSETQ. The CDR3 region is CASSRTSGGENNEQFF. The CDR3 nucleotides are TGCGCCAGCAGCCGGACTAGCGGGGGAGAAAACAATGAGCAGTTCTTC.

The chain carries TRBV5-1 and TRBJ2-3; weak D call: TRBD2 (6 bases). This CDR3 region has 16 residues. The V and J ends lost 5 bases and 0 bases respectively, with 16 bases between them. Germline loops: CDR1 SGHRS, CDR2 YFSETQ. The DNA of the CDR3 is TGCGCCAGCAGTCGTGGGGGGTCGACGAGCACAGATACGCAGTATTTT. Protein product: CASSRGGSTSTDTQYF.

V is TRBV7-8 and J is TRBJ1-5, with a weak D call TRBD1 (5 bases). The CDR3 is 12 residues long. The germline V and J ends were trimmed by 8 bases and 3 bases, with 8 bases remaining between them. CDR1 SGHVS and CDR2 FQNEAQ come from the germline V gene. DNA of the CDR3: TGTGCCAGCGGGGGGACCAATCAGCCCCAGCATTTT. Translating gives CASGGTNQPQHF.

This chain links TRBV11-2 with TRBJ1-2, with D hard to call. Germline CDR1 is SGHAT and CDR2 is FQNNGV. CDR3 length: 13 residues. The V end was cut by 5 bases, the J end by 8 bases, with 15 bases between. In DNA form, the CDR3 reads TGTGCCAGCAGCAGAGAACCGCACCGAGGCTACACCTTC. Its protein is CASSREPHRGYTF. Full variable domain (remainder filled in from reference TRBV11-2 and TRBJ1-2): EAGVAQSPRYKIIEKRQSVAFWCNPISGHATLYWYQQILGQGPKLLIQFQNNGVVDDSQLPKDRFSAERLKGVDSTLKIQPAKLEDSAVYLCASSREPHRGYTFGSGTRLTVV.

The chain uses TRBV19 and TRBJ2-3, with 7 positions matching TRBD2. CDR1 is LNHDA and CDR2 is SQIVND in the germline V gene (reference sequence). The CDR3 has 14 residues. V was pared by 5 bases and J by 4 bases, with 6 bases of the junction left unmatched. CDR3: CASSPAGRADTQYF. In DNA form, the CDR3 reads TGTGCCAGTAGTCCGGCAGGGAGGGCAGATACGCAGTATTTT.

The gene calls are TRBV11-3 and TRBJ1-1; weak D call: TRBD1 (6 bases). The CDR3 consists of 15 residues. From germline, CDR1 is SGHNT and CDR2 YENEEA. Trimming removed 8 bases at V and 4 bases at J, with 20 bases between. The CDR3 reads CASEKGGGRATEAFF. The CDR3 DNA follows: TGTGCCAGCGAAAAGGGAGGGGGTAGGGCCACTGAAGCTTTCTTT. The whole variable domain, filled in from reference TRBV11-3 and TRBJ1-1, reads EAGVVQSPRYKIIEKKQPVAFWCNPISGHNTLYWYLQNLGQGPELLIRYENEEAVDDSQLPKDRFSAERLKGVDSTLKIQPAELGDSAVYLCASEKGGGRATEAFFGQGTRLTVV.

This chain connects TRBV5-1 to TRBJ2-4; TRBD1 matches 11 bases. CDR3 length: 16 residues. After removal of 0 bases from V and 9 bases from J, the junction contained 8 bases not matched to a gene. Germline CDR1 is SGHRS and CDR2 is YFSETQ. The CDR3 sequence is CASSLEGQGENGIQYF. CDR3 coding DNA: TGCGCCAGCAGCTTGGAGGGACAGGGGGAGAATGGCATTCAGTACTTC.